Listed here are 21 T cell receptor beta chains from one sample, sequenced in a study of blood T cell repertoires in COVID-19. Assay used: immunoSEQ multiplex PCR; TCRdb lists only in-frame clones, some missing. The data contain roughly 35,000 clones, 88% of them singletons. The source material was peripheral blood. Receptors originate from a man between 60 and 70 years old with active COVID-19.

J is TRBJ2-7 and V is TRBV7-9; a weak D match, TRBD1 (5 bases). This CDR3 has 14 amino acids. Between the trimmed V and J ends, which lost 1 base and 3 bases, there was a span of 10 bases. CDR1 is SEHNR, CDR2 FQNEAQ, per germline (reference sequence). Here the CDR3 DNA reads TGTGCCAGCAGCTTAGGGCAGGGCGGCTACGAGCAGTACTTC. Its translation is CASSLGQGGYEQYF.

V usage is TRBV21-1 and J usage is TRBJ2-1; TRBD2, the D gene given by the table, was not confirmed from the DNA. TRBV21-1 is noted as a pseudogene. The CDR3 spans 18 residues. DNA of the CDR3: TGTGCCAGCAGCAAATGGTCTTCGGGGGAAGGAAGGGTCAATGAGCAGTTCTTC. Protein product: CASSKWSSGEGRVNEQFF.

The rearrangement uses TRBV11-3 and TRBJ2-2; 9 bases fit TRBD1. Germline V CDR1 and CDR2: SGHNT, YENEEA. The CDR3 is 15 amino acids. Trimming cost V 3 bases and J 4 bases; bases outside gene matches: 3. Here the CDR3 DNA reads TGTGCCAGCAGCTTTCCGGGACAGGGCACCGGGGAGCTGTTTTTT. As protein: CASSFPGQGTGELFF.

The chain is built from TRBV6-5 and TRBJ2-7; 10 nucleotides agree with TRBD2. The CDR3 covers 14 residues. V was clipped by 8 bases and J by 5 bases; unmatched bases: 9. CDR1 is MNHEY, CDR2 SVGAGI, per germline. In DNA, the CDR3 is TGTGCCAGCTCCCCTAGCGGGAGTGGCGACGAGCAGTACTTC. Protein sequence: CASSPSGSGDEQYF.

This sequence joins TRBV5-1 and TRBJ2-2; D call uncertain. The V end lost 0 bases, the J end lost 1 base, and 7 bases lay between the germline ends. The CDR3 loop spans 15 amino acids. Germline V gene sequence: CDR1 SGHRS, CDR2 YFSETQ. As DNA, the CDR3 is TGCGCCAGCAGCTTGGGACTGGTGAACACCGGGGAGCTGTTTTTT. It specifies CASSLGLVNTGELFF. The full variable domain, completed using reference TRBV5-1 and TRBJ2-2, is KAGVTQTPRYLIKTRGQQVTLSCSPISGHRSVSWYQQTPGQGLQFLFEYFSETQRNKGNFPGRFSGRQFSNSRSEMNVSTLELGDSALYLCASSLGLVNTGELFFGEGSRLTVL.

This rearrangement joins TRBV9 to TRBJ1-2; 9 bases match TRBD1. The V segment lost 3 bases and the J segment 5 bases; nucleotides outside the gene matches: 5. This CDR3 has 14 amino acids. Germline-derived CDR1 and CDR2 are SGDLS and YYNGEE. CDR3 sequence reads: CASSAGTGPYGYTF. The CDR3 DNA follows: TGTGCCAGCAGCGCCGGGACAGGGCCTTATGGCTACACCTTC.

Remarks on this clone: One junction end does not reproduce the germline sequence, and a read error may be involved. The V and J genes are TRBV7-7 and TRBJ2-3, with 13 bases that match TRBD2. Germline V gene data show CDR1 as SSHAT and CDR2 as FNYEAQ (reference sequence). The CDR3 has 16 amino acids. The CDR3 region has the DNA TGTGCTAGCAGCCGGGGACTAGCGGGAACCACAGATACGCAGTATTTT. Translating it yields CASSRGLAGTTDTQYF.

This clone was seen a single time. The chain is built from TRBV5-5 and TRBJ2-7; 9 bases fit TRBD2. The CDR3 contains 15 residues. The germline gives CDR1 SGHKS, CDR2 YYEKEE (reference sequence). The J segment lost 0 bases and the V segment lost 1 base, leaving 2 bases of the junction unmatched. The CDR3 DNA reads TGTGCCAGCAGCTTGAGGCGGGAGGGCTCCTACGAGCAGTACTTC. Its translation is CASSLRREGSYEQYF.

This chain uses TRBV12-3 or TRBV12-4 with TRBJ2-1; D unclear. CDR3 length equals 13 residues. V was shortened by 1 base and J by 3 bases, with 4 bases between the two germline ends. CDR3 coding DNA: TGTGCCAGCAGTTTAGTCAGCTACAATGAGCAGTTCTTC. This translates into CASSLVSYNEQFF.

The chain joins TRBV6-5 to TRBJ2-7; D not resolved. With 2 bases removed from V and 3 bases from J, the gap between germline ends came to 11 bases. The CDR3 covers 14 residues. Germline V gives CDR1 MNHEY, CDR2 SVGAGI. CDR3 protein: CASSYGEDSYEQYF. The DNA of the CDR3 is TGTGCCAGCAGTTACGGAGAGGATAGCTACGAGCAGTACTTC.

This rearrangement joins TRBV28 to TRBJ1-2; 8 bases fit TRBD1. In germline, CDR1 is MDHEN, CDR2 SYDVKM. The ends lost 4 bases at V and 4 bases at J; junction bases unmatched: 8. CDR3 length equals 15 residues. The DNA for the CDR3 is TGTGCCAGCAGTTCCGACAGGGGTGGGCGCTATGGCTACACCTTC. Translation gives CASSSDRGGRYGYTF.

This sequence joins TRBV11-3 and TRBJ2-3; D might be TRBD1 (6 bases). CDR1 is SGHNT, CDR2 YENEEA, per germline. The CDR3 consists of 16 residues. Between the trimmed V and J ends, which lost 5 bases and 1 base, there was a span of 16 bases. Here the CDR3 DNA reads TGTGCCAGCAGCCACCCCCGGGACATGGGCACAGATACGCAGTATTTT. Its protein product is CASSHPRDMGTDTQYF.

This chain connects TRBV5-4 to TRBJ2-5; 10 bases align to TRBD1. CDR1 and CDR2 from the germline V gene are SGHNT and YYREEE (reference sequence). After removal of 9 bases from V and 4 bases from J, the junction contained 15 bases not matched to a gene. This CDR3 is built from 16 residues. CDR3 sequence: CATGDRGLLSLETQYF. The DNA for the CDR3 is TGTGCCACAGGAGACAGGGGGCTTTTGTCATTAGAGACCCAGTACTTC.

V gene TRBV6-5 combines with J gene TRBJ2-1, with TRBD2 matching 8 bases. Germline CDR1 and CDR2: MNHEY and SVGAGI. Trimming cost V 6 bases and J 2 bases; bases outside gene matches: 3. CDR3 length: 14 residues. CDR3 sequence (DNA): TGTGCCAGCAGAGCGGGAGCGCCCTACAATGAGCAGTTCTTC. This gives the protein CASRAGAPYNEQFF.

V gene TRBV5-1 combines with J gene TRBJ2-2; TRBD2 matches at 8 bases. V gave up 4 bases and J gave up 0 bases; unmatched junction bases: 11. CDR3 size: 18 residues. From germline, CDR1 is SGHRS and CDR2 YFSETQ. CDR3 coding DNA: TGCGCCAGCAGCCCGAGGGGATTAGCGGGACCGAACACCGGGGAGCTGTTTTTT. Its translation is CASSPRGLAGPNTGELFF. Complete variable domain (other parts from reference TRBV5-1 and TRBJ2-2): KAGVTQTPRYLIKTRGQQVTLSCSPISGHRSVSWYQQTPGQGLQFLFEYFSETQRNKGNFPGRFSGRQFSNSRSEMNVSTLELGDSALYLCASSPRGLAGPNTGELFFGEGSRLTVL.

By its share, this clone is medium-sized. V usage is TRBV28 and J usage is TRBJ2-7; D is perhaps TRBD2 (5 bases). The CDR3 length is 16 residues. V lost 3 bases to trimming and J lost 0 bases, with 15 bases between them. Germline V gene lookup returns CDR1 MDHEN and CDR2 SYDVKM. CDR3 nucleotides: TGTGCCAGCAGTTTTTATAGGGCGGGCAGCTCCTACGAGCAGTACTTC. Translation gives CASSFYRAGSSYEQYF.

The V call is TRBV14, the J call TRBJ2-7; 8 bases fit TRBD1. This CDR3 region has 13 residues. Germline loops: CDR1 SGHDN, CDR2 FVKESK. Germline trimming cut 4 bases from V and 6 bases from J; bases unmatched to any gene: 5. The chain's CDR3 is CASSLSTGGEQYF. The CDR3, as DNA: TGTGCCAGCAGCCTCTCTACAGGGGGCGAGCAGTACTTC. Drawing the rest from reference TRBV14 and TRBJ2-7, the complete variable domain is EAGVTQFPSHSVIEKGQTVTLRCDPISGHDNLYWYRRVMGKEIKFLLHFVKESKQDESGMPNNRFLAERTGGTYSTLKVQPAELEDSGVYFCASSLSTGGEQYFGPGTRLTVT.

The V and J genes are TRBV5-8 and TRBJ2-4; D remains unclear. The V gene's germline CDR1 is SGHTS and CDR2 YDEGEE. The CDR3 has 17 amino acids. Trimming left V 1 base short and J 0 bases short, with 14 bases between. CDR3: CASSLPPTGRAKNIQYF. The CDR3 DNA is TGTGCCAGCAGCTTGCCCCCAACTGGTAGAGCCAAAAACATTCAGTACTTC.

The chain carries TRBV2 and TRBJ2-1; 12 nucleotides agree with TRBD2. V lost 5 bases and J lost 10; bases outside the gene matches: 3. There are 13 residues in the CDR3. In germline, CDR1 is SNHLY, CDR2 FYNNEI. The chain's CDR3 is CASSLAGGREQFF. Here the CDR3 DNA reads TGTGCCAGCAGTCTAGCGGGAGGGAGGGAGCAGTTCTTC.

The chain recombines TRBV27 with TRBJ1-1; D is undetermined. This CDR3 has 13 amino acids. With 6 bases removed from V and 1 base from J, the gap between germline ends came to 9 bases. Germline V gene lookup returns CDR1 MNHEY and CDR2 SMNVEV (reference sequence). CDR3 protein: CASRNQQNTEAFF. CDR3 sequence (DNA): TGTGCCAGCAGGAACCAACAGAACACTGAAGCTTTCTTT.

This chain links TRBV29-1 with TRBJ1-4; D not resolved. V was trimmed by 4 bases and J by 0 bases, leaving 9 bases between them. CDR3 length equals 14 residues. Germline V gene sequence: CDR1 SQVTM, CDR2 ANQGSEA. For the CDR3, the DNA is TGCAGCGTTGCCGAACCGGCAACTAATGAAAAACTGTTTTTT. Translation: CSVAEPATNEKLFF.